The entry below gives a single T cell receptor beta chain sequence along with its context. Its antigen remains unknown. A clone one base away is much larger, so this may be a read error. TCRdb processed the multiplex PCR reads anew with MiXCR; each CDR3 protein has one entry. The data contain about 130,000 distinct CDR3 sequences, 21% of them seen just once; the ten biggest clones take up about 2.2%. This sample was taken from a study of breast tumors, draining lymph nodes, adjacent tissues. Study-wide results and caveats: Tumor repertoires ranked between lymph nodes and nontumor tissue in diversity, with V and J gene preferences.

Axillary draining lymph nodes of breast cancer patients supplied the node samples. The CDR3 runs to 13 residues. The germline V gene encodes CDR1 MRHNA and CDR2 SNTAGT. V dropped 5 bases and J dropped 2 bases, with 7 bases sitting between them. This chain joins TRBV6-4 and TRBJ1-5; the D is unclear. This receptor was taken from a female donor with breast cancer. Some clones in this sample may be carry-over from other donors' samples. Sequenced material: axillary lymph node tissue. DNA of the CDR3: TGTGCCAGCAGTATGGAAGGCAATCAGCCCCAGCATTTT. Protein: CASSMEGNQPQHF.